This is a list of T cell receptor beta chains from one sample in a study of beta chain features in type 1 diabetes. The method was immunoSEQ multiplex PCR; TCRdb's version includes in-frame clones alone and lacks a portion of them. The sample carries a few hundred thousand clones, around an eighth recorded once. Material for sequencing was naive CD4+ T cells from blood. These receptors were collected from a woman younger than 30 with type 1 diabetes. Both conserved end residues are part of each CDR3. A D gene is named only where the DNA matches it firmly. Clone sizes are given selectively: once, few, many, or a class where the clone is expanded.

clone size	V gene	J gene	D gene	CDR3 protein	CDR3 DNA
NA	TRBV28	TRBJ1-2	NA	CASSSGTYGYTF	TGTGCCAGCAGCTCCGGGACTTATGGCTACACCTTC
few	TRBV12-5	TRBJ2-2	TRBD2	CASRTSGDSNTGELFF	TGTGCTAGCCGGACTAGCGGAGATTCGAACACCGGGGAGCTGTTTTTT
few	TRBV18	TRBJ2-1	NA	CASSPRDNEQFF	TGTGCCAGCTCACCCCGAGACAATGAGCAGTTCTTC
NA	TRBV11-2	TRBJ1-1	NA	CASSLDRWSSYTEAFF	TGTGCCAGCAGCTTAGATCGCTGGAGCAGCTACACTGAAGCTTTCTTT
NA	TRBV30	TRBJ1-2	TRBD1	CAWSDRGRDGYTF	TGTGCCTGGAGTGACAGGGGCAGGGATGGCTACACCTTC
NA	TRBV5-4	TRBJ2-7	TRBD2	CASSPGGLAGDYEQYF	TGTGCCAGCAGCCCGGGGGGACTAGCGGGGGACTACGAGCAGTACTTC
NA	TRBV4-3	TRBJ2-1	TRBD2	CASSQPLAGGLGDNEQFF	TGCGCCAGCAGCCAACCTCTAGCGGGAGGCCTCGGAGACAATGAGCAGTTCTTC
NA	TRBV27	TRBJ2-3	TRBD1	CASKTDRGESTDTQYF	TGTGCCAGCAAAACCGACAGGGGGGAGAGCACAGATACGCAGTATTTT
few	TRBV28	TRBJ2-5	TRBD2	CASTAGGAGETQYF	TGTGCCAGCACCGCGGGAGGGGCGGGAGAGACCCAGTACTTC
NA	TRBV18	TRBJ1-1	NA	CASSPLAGRNTEAFF	TGTGCCAGCTCACCCCTGGCGGGGAGGAACACTGAAGCTTTCTTT
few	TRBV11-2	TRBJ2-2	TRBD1	CASSLIGQGTNTGELFF	TGTGCCAGCAGCTTAATAGGACAGGGCACGAACACCGGGGAGCTGTTTTTT
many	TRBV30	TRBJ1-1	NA	CAWSARSGEAFF	TGTGCCTGGAGTGCAAGGTCAGGGGAAGCTTTCTTT
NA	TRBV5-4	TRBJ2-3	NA	CASSLKPDTQYF	TGTGCCAGCAGCTTGAAGCCAGATACGCAGTATTTT
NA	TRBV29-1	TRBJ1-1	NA	CSVTGGTEAFF	TGCAGCGTGACGGGAGGCACTGAAGCTTTCTTT
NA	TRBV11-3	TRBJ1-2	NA	CASTEGGHGYTF	TGTGCCAGCACCGAAGGAGGGCATGGCTACACCTTC
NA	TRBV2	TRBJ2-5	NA	CASRDWETQYF	TGTGCCAGCAGAGACTGGGAGACCCAGTACTTC
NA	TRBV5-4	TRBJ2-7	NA	CASSPDLYYEQYF	TGTGCCAGCAGCCCGGACTTATACTACGAGCAGTACTTC
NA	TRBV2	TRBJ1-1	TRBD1	CASSEANRGPGTEAFF	TGTGCCAGCAGTGAAGCAAACAGGGGGCCAGGCACTGAAGCTTTCTTT
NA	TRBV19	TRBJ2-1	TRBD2	CASSMRMASGSSYNEQFF	TGTGCCAGTAGTATGAGAATGGCTAGCGGGAGCTCCTACAATGAGCAGTTCTTC
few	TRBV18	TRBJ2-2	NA	CASSPGERNTGELFF	TGTGCCAGCTCACCTGGAGAGCGGAACACCGGGGAGCTGTTTTTT
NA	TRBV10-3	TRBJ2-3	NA	CAIMGGTDTQYF	TGTGCCATCATGGGGGGAACAGATACGCAGTATTTT
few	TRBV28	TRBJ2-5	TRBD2	CASKVGSGIKETQYF	TGTGCCAGCAAAGTCGGTAGCGGGATTAAAGAGACCCAGTACTTC
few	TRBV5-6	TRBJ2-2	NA	CASSEDRRGTGELFF	TGTGCCAGCAGCGAAGACAGGAGAGGCACCGGGGAGCTGTTTTTT
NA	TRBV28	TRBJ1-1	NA	CASKLLGNTEAFF	TGTGCCAGCAAACTTCTTGGGAACACTGAAGCTTTCTTT
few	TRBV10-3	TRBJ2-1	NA	CAISEPNGSEQFF	TGTGCCATCAGTGAGCCGAACGGGAGTGAGCAGTTCTTC
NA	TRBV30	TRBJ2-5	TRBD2	CALGPAGAETQYF	TGTGCCTTGGGCCCAGCGGGAGCAGAGACCCAGTACTTC